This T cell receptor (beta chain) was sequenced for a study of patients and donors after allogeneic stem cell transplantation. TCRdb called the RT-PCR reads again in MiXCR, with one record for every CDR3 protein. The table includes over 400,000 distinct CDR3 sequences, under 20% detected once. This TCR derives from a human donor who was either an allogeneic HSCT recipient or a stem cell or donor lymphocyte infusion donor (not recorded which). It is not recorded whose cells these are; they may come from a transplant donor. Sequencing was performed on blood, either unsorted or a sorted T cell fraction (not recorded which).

In nucleotides, the CDR3 is TGTGCCTCCGACAGGGACTACGAGCAGTACTTC. Encoded protein: CASDRDYEQYF. The chain is built from TRBV30 and TRBJ2-7; TRBD1 agrees at 7 bases. Germline V CDR1 and CDR2: GTSNPN, SVGIG (reference sequence). CDR3 length: 11 amino acids. With 7 bases clipped from V and 3 bases from J, the junction kept 3 bases outside the gene matches.